Listed below are T cell receptor beta chains from one sample, sequenced in a study of early stage breast cancer tumors. Sequenced by immunoSEQ multiplex PCR; TCRdb stores in-frame clones only, minus some. The sample records tens of thousands of clones, about nine tenths being singletons. The sequencing sample was made of blood. The origin of the receptors is a person aged 65 to 85 with breast cancer. Both conserved end residues are part of each CDR3. D genes are given only for firm matches. For some rows the clone size is stated as once, few or many, or as a class when expanded; others skip it.

d_call	clone_size	v_call	j_call	cdr3_nt	cdr3_aa
TRBD2	.	TRBV5-4	TRBJ2-7	TGTGCCAGCAGCCCGGGACTAGCGGGGGGTACCTACGAGCAGTACTTC	CASSPGLAGGTYEQYF
.	once	TRBV10-2	TRBJ1-6	TGCGCCAGCACCGGGGGGCCCGATTCACCCCTCCACTTT	CASTGGPDSPLHF
.	few	TRBV9	TRBJ1-2	TGTGCCAGCAGCCTCTCTAAACAGGGTCCCCACTATGGCTACACCTTC	CASSLSKQGPHYGYTF
.	.	TRBV7-2	TRBJ1-1	TGTGCCAGCAGCTTCTACGGGAGGGGCACTGAAGCTTTCTTT	CASSFYGRGTEAFF
.	.	TRBV4-2	TRBJ1-4	TGTGCCAGCAGCCAACCCAGACAGGAGTATAATGAAAAACTGTTTTTT	CASSQPRQEYNEKLFF
.	.	TRBV10-2	TRBJ1-1	TGCGCCAGCAGTGATGTCGGTGCGGCGGACACTGAAGCTTTCTTT	CASSDVGAADTEAFF
.	.	TRBV5-8	TRBJ2-7	TGTGCCAGCAGCCCTTACGAGCAGTACTTC	CASSPYEQYF
TRBD1	.	TRBV30	TRBJ1-3	TGTGCCTGGTCCAGAGGACAGGGCGCTGGAAACACCATATATTTT	CAWSRGQGAGNTIYF
.	.	TRBV19	TRBJ1-1	TGTGCCAGTAGTATAGTTAGGGGTGTAAGATACACTGAAGCTTTCTTT	CASSIVRGVRYTEAFF
.	.	TRBV6-4	TRBJ2-1	TGTGCCAGCAGTGACGGACTGGGTGAGCAGTTCTTC	CASSDGLGEQFF
TRBD1	few	TRBV19	TRBJ2-7	TGTGCCAGTAGTATCGACAGGGGCTACGAGCAGTACTTC	CASSIDRGYEQYF
TRBD1	.	TRBV19	TRBJ2-3	TGTGCCAGTAGTGAACAGGGGGCATGGGATACGCAGTATTTT	CASSEQGAWDTQYF
TRBD2	.	TRBV19	TRBJ2-5	TGTGCCAGTAGCCAGACTAGCGGGGGGGAGACCCAGTACTTC	CASSQTSGGETQYF